The subject of this entry is one T cell receptor beta chain. Antigen: not known. The sample is drawn from a study of blood T cells in healthy people across ages. V was cut by 7 bases and J by 1 base, with 8 bases left in between. This CDR3 has 12 residues. CDR1 DFQATT and CDR2 SNEGSKA come from the germline V gene (reference sequence). Then a second PCR, running roughly 7 to 12 cycles, was carried out with a sample-barcoded 5' primer and a J-beta primer mix. TCRdb re-analysed the 5' RACE reads in MiXCR, keeping a single row per CDR3 protein. The sample carries some 900,000 distinct CDR3 sequences, around 48% recorded once. Donors each provided ten milliliters of peripheral blood. Study findings and constraints: Across the age range, TCR beta diversity per million T cells fell in a roughly linear way. There was no known CMV status for donors, so expanded clonotype changes were possibly confounded.

The chain couples TRBV20-1 to TRBJ2-1; D possibly corresponds to TRBD1 (6 bases). Sequenced material: blood. The receptor comes from a man aged 25 to 45 in good health. The CDR3 protein is CSGTVSYNEQFF. The CDR3 DNA sequence: TGCAGTGGGACAGTATCCTACAATGAGCAGTTCTTC.